These 23 T cell receptor beta chains came from one sample sequenced in a study of blood T cell repertoires in COVID-19. The assay was immunoSEQ multiplex PCR, and TCRdb's table has in-frame clones only and misses some. The table records 220,000 or so clones, roughly 89% of them present only once. Source material: PBMCs or T cells enriched from blood (not recorded which). Every receptor here comes from a woman aged 40 to 50 who had recovered from COVID-19.

V is TRBV28 and J is TRBJ2-2; TRBD1 might be the D (5 bases). The CDR3 has 14 residues. Germline V gene sequence: CDR1 MDHEN, CDR2 SYDVKM. Trimming removed 8 bases at V and 0 bases at J, with 10 bases between. The CDR3 here is CASQGGTNTGELFF. CDR3 in DNA: TGTGCCAGCCAGGGCGGCACGAACACCGGGGAGCTGTTTTTT.

In regard to this clone: Compared with germline, one end of the junction differs, possibly owing to a read error. The chain combines TRBV11-2 with TRBJ2-1; D is unclear. This CDR3 region has 11 residues. Germline V gives CDR1 SGHAT, CDR2 FQNNGV. The CDR3 loop reads CASSVDFEQFF. CDR3 nucleotide sequence: TGTGCCAGCAGCGTAGACTTCGAGCAGTTCTTC. The full variable domain, completed using reference TRBV11-2 and TRBJ2-1, is EAGVAQSPRYKIIEKRQSVAFWCNPISGHATLYWYQQILGQGPKLLIQFQNNGVVDDSQLPKDRFSAERLKGVDSTLKIQPAKLEDSAVYLCASSVDFEQFFGPGTRLTVL.

This rearrangement joins TRBV7-2 to TRBJ2-3, with TRBD2 matching 7 bases. There are 14 residues in the CDR3. V dropped 5 bases and J dropped 2; count of bases not matched to a gene: 4. Germline V gives CDR1 SGHTA, CDR2 FQGNSA. The CDR3 nucleotides read TGTGCCAGCAGCCCCAAGCGGGACACAGATACGCAGTATTTT. Protein product: CASSPKRDTDTQYF.

This clone was counted between two and nine times. The chain recombines TRBV7-2 with TRBJ2-5; 7 bases fit TRBD2. After removal of 1 base from V and 12 bases from J, the junction contained 14 bases not matched to a gene. Germline V gives CDR1 SGHTA, CDR2 FQGNSA. This CDR3 contains 15 residues. In DNA, the CDR3 is TGTGCCAGCAGCTTAGTGGCCCTCGCGACTAGCCCCAAGTACTTC. Translated, it gives CASSLVALATSPKYF.

The chain is built from TRBV21-1 and TRBJ2-4; TRBD2 was called by the table and not checked on the DNA. TRBV21-1 is a known pseudogene. This CDR3 has 17 residues. The CDR3 is CASSRRGVSYQEDIQYF. The DNA for the CDR3 is TGTGCCAGCAGCAGGCGGGGGGTATCATATCAAGAGGACATTCAGTACTTC.

The rearrangement uses TRBV7-8 and TRBJ1-4; TRBD1 matches at 8 bases. J lost 0 bases, V lost 5 bases, and 5 bases had no gene match. The germline V gene encodes CDR1 SGHVS and CDR2 FQNEAQ. This CDR3 is built from 16 residues. CDR3 coding DNA: TGTGCCAGCAGCCGGGGACAGGCTGCAACTAATGAAAAACTGTTTTTT. It codes for CASSRGQAATNEKLFF.

The chain uses TRBV7-2 and TRBJ1-1; no clear D gene. The CDR3 spans 14 residues. Germline loops: CDR1 SGHTA, CDR2 FQGNSA. Trimming cost V 3 bases and J 6 bases, with 14 bases left between them. This CDR3 reads CASSFPVQVAEAFF. CDR3 sequence (DNA): TGTGCCAGCAGCTTCCCAGTCCAGGTCGCTGAAGCTTTCTTT.

This clone came up a few times. The V gene is TRBV30, the J gene TRBJ1-5; 8 bases map to TRBD1. This CDR3 comprises 13 residues. The germline V gene has CDR1 GTSNPN and CDR2 SVGIG (reference sequence). Trimming cost V 2 bases and J 6 bases; bases outside gene matches: 3. CDR3 amino acids: CAWSYDRGQPQHF. Here the CDR3 DNA reads TGTGCCTGGAGTTATGACAGGGGTCAGCCCCAGCATTTT.

The CDR3 bases are TGTGCCAGCAGCCAAAAGAGTACCGGGACACGGTACACCTTC. Amino acid sequence: CASSQKSTGTRYTF. V usage is TRBV14 and J usage is TRBJ1-2; D possibly corresponds to TRBD1 (6 bases). In germline, CDR1 is SGHDN, CDR2 FVKESK. Trimming removed 2 bases from V and 11 bases from J, with 18 bases in between. The CDR3 length is 14 residues.

V usage is TRBV5-1 and J usage is TRBJ2-1; no clear D gene. CDR1 SGHRS and CDR2 YFSETQ come from the germline V gene. V was trimmed by 2 bases and J by 1 base, leaving 10 bases between them. This CDR3 comprises 15 residues. The CDR3 DNA sequence: TGCGCCAGCAGCTTCAGGTGGTCGTCCTACAATGAGCAGTTCTTC. It yields the protein CASSFRWSSYNEQFF.

This chain links TRBV18 with TRBJ2-2; tentative D call: TRBD2 (5 bases). Trimming left V 0 bases short and J 1 base short, with 9 bases between. This CDR3 is 16 amino acids long. Germline loops: CDR1 KGHSH, CDR2 LQKENI. This chain's CDR3 is CASSPPSSWNTGELFF. In DNA form, the CDR3 reads TGTGCCAGCTCACCACCGTCTAGCTGGAACACCGGGGAGCTGTTTTTT.

The rearrangement joins TRBV27 to TRBJ2-5; D might be TRBD1 (6 bases). Trimming took 5 bases from V and 5 from J, leaving 12 bases between them. CDR3 size: 13 residues. Germline V CDR1 and CDR2: MNHEY, SMNVEV (reference sequence). CDR3 protein: CASSGYRAETQYF. In DNA form, the CDR3 reads TGTGCCAGCAGTGGTTACAGGGCTGAGACCCAGTACTTC.

The chain couples TRBV6-4 to TRBJ1-2, with D possibly TRBD1 on 5 matching bases. Germline V gene sequence: CDR1 MRHNA, CDR2 SNTAGT. The CDR3 length is 18 residues. Trimming removed 4 bases from V and 5 bases from J, with 26 bases in between. The CDR3 DNA reads as TGTGCCAGCAGTGCTACTTTTCTCGGAGGGGTGGATACGTATGGCTACACCTTC. Its protein is CASSATFLGGVDTYGYTF.

This clone showed up just a few times. The chain is built from TRBV7-9 and TRBJ1-6; D gene uncertain. The CDR3 has 12 amino acids. Trimming cost V 1 base and J 11 bases, with 6 bases left between them. Germline CDR1 reads SEHNR; CDR2 reads FQNEAQ (reference sequence). CDR3 bases: TGTGCCAGCAGCTTAGTTTCTCCACCCCTCCACTTT. Translation gives CASSLVSPPLHF.

This chain connects TRBV7-3 to TRBJ2-1; weak D call: TRBD2 (6 bases). From germline, CDR1 is SGHTA and CDR2 FQGTGA. The CDR3 has 16 amino acids. V dropped 3 bases and J dropped 6 bases, with 18 bases sitting between them. In DNA form, the CDR3 reads TGTGCCAGCAGCTTGGTCGGGGGAGCTCTGAGCAATGAGCAGTTCTTC. This sequence encodes CASSLVGGALSNEQFF.

The rearrangement joins TRBV3-1 (or the pseudogene TRBV3-2) to TRBJ2-1; D is unclear. The ends were cut back, 1 base at V and 12 bases at J, with 16 bases in the middle. This CDR3 comprises 14 residues. In germline, CDR1 is LGHDT, CDR2 YNNKEL (reference sequence). CDR3 residues: CASSQGHTSGLQFF. The CDR3 region has the DNA TGTGCCAGCAGCCAAGGACACACCTCAGGCTTGCAGTTCTTC.

This chain connects TRBV11-2 to TRBJ1-4; D not certain. The CDR3 is 15 residues long. Germline CDR1 is SGHAT and CDR2 is FQNNGV. The ends were cut back, 3 bases at V and 0 bases at J, with 8 bases in the middle. CDR3 nucleotide sequence: TGTGCCAGCAGCTTCCGGGATGCAACTAATGAAAAACTGTTTTTT. Amino acids: CASSFRDATNEKLFF.

The chain couples TRBV2 to TRBJ1-2; 9 nucleotides agree with TRBD1. In germline, CDR1 is SNHLY, CDR2 FYNNEI. This CDR3 is built from 14 residues. Germline trimming cut 7 bases from V and 1 base from J; bases unmatched to any gene: 4. CDR3 coding DNA: TGTGCCAGCAACGGACAGGGGAGTAACTATGGCTACACCTTC. This codes for CASNGQGSNYGYTF.

The chain has TRBV5-8 and TRBJ2-1; 9 nucleotides line up with TRBD2. Germline assignment: CDR1 SGHTS and CDR2 YDEGEE. With V trimmed by 1 base and J by 4 bases, 9 bases remained unmatched. The CDR3 sequence is 17 residues long. The DNA for the CDR3 is TGTGCCAGCAGCTTGTCCGGGACTAGCAATTTTTACAATGAGCAGTTCTTC. This translates into CASSLSGTSNFYNEQFF. The full variable domain, rest sourced from reference TRBV5-8 and TRBJ2-1, is EAGVTQSPTHLIKTRGQQATLRCSPISGHTSVYWYQQALGLGLQFLLWYDEGEERNRGNFPPRFSGRQFPNYSSELNVNALELEDSALYLCASSLSGTSNFYNEQFFGPGTRLTVL.

The chain links TRBV6-6 to TRBJ2-7; D may be TRBD1 (6 bases). The V gene lost 4 bases and the J gene lost 4 bases, with 17 bases spanning the gap. The CDR3 covers 15 residues. Germline values: CDR1 MNHNY, CDR2 SVGAGI (reference sequence). DNA of the CDR3: TGTGCCAGCAGTTCGATCACAGGGTCCCCATACGAGCAGTACTTC. It specifies CASSSITGSPYEQYF.

The V call is TRBV27, the J call TRBJ2-3; 12 bases are shared with TRBD2. Trimming removed 8 bases from V and 1 base from J; junction bases left unmatched: 10. The CDR3 has 17 amino acids. Germline V gene data show CDR1 as MNHEY and CDR2 as SMNVEV (reference sequence). The CDR3 loop reads CASGLGLAGGGTDTQYF. The CDR3 DNA sequence: TGTGCCAGCGGGTTGGGGCTAGCGGGAGGGGGCACAGATACGCAGTATTTT.

V usage is TRBV5-1 and J usage is TRBJ2-2; 8 bases are shared with TRBD2. This CDR3 spans 16 amino acids. The germline CDR1 and CDR2 sequences are SGHRS and YFSETQ. Trimming at V came to 3 bases and at J to 8 bases, leaving 12 bases not matched to a gene. The CDR3 DNA is TGCGCCAGCAGCTCGCTATCCTCTACTAGCGGTGGGGAGCTGTTTTTT. Its translation is CASSSLSSTSGGELFF.

The rearrangement links TRBV7-9 to TRBJ2-1; a possible D gene is TRBD2 (6 bases). CDR1 is SEHNR, CDR2 FQNEAQ, per germline (reference sequence). This CDR3 is built from 13 residues. Trimming removed 9 bases at V and 6 bases at J, with 15 bases between. The CDR3 loop reads CASKGTFINEQFF. CDR3 DNA sequence: TGTGCCAGTAAAGGGACTTTTATCAATGAGCAGTTCTTC.